This T cell receptor (beta chain) came from a study of cytomegalovirus exposure and HLA in healthy donors. Whole-study results and caveats: Excluded: some indistinguishable V segments such as TRBV6-2 and TRBV6-3.

With regard to this clone: Its antigen is as yet unknown.

Germline-derived CDR1 and CDR2 are MNHEY and SVGAGI. V was shortened by 0 bases and J by 0 bases, with 6 bases between the two germline ends. The length of the CDR3 is 15 residues. Primers included in the PCR were 60 Vbeta and 13 Jbeta primers. Assay used: immunoSEQ multiplex PCR; TCRdb lists only in-frame clones, some missing. The sample contains around 150,000 clones, 75% to 80% of which appear only once. The sequenced sample consisted of PBMCs. The receptor was isolated from a woman in her twenties or thirties in good health and CMV-seronegative. The rearrangement links TRBV6-5 to TRBJ1-5; no firm D call. Written as DNA, the CDR3 is TGTGCCAGCAGTTACTCGATGGCTAGCAATCAGCCCCAGCATTTT. Its translation: CASSYSMASNQPQHF.